This record concerns one T cell receptor beta chain sequence. These data belong to a study of T-cell reconstitution after alpha-beta-depleted transplantation in children. Molecular barcoding with unique molecular identifiers was used for the TCRbeta library. Each CDR3 protein is one row after TCRdb ran MiXCR on the PCR reads. In the table there are some 520,000 distinct CDR3 sequences, approximately 32% of which are singletons. The starting material was PBMCs from the stem cell graft donor, obtained from the stem cell graft. This clonotype originated in a human donor who donated a stem cell graft to a child with aplastic anemia.

This CDR3 reads CASRSLSGTSGRAKYEQYF. CDR3 DNA: TGTGCCAGCAGGTCCTTGTCCGGGACTAGCGGGAGGGCCAAGTACGAGCAGTACTTC. V and J are TRBV6-1 and TRBJ2-7; 16 nucleotides align to TRBD2. This CDR3 is 19 amino acids long. J lost 4 bases, V lost 6 bases, and 15 bases had no gene match. Germline V gene sequence: CDR1 MNHNS, CDR2 SASEGT.